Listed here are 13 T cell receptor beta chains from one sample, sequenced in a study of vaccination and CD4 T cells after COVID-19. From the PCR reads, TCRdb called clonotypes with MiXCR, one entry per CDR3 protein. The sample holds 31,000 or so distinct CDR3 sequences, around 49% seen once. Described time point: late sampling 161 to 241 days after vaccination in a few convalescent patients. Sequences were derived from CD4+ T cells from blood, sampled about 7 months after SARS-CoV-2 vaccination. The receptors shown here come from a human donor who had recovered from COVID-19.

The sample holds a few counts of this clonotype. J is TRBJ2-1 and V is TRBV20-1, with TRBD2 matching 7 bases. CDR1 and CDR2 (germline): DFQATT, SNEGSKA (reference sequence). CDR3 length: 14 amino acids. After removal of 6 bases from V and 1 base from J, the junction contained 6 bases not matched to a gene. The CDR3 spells CSAMGRVSYNEQFF. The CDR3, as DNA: TGCAGTGCCATGGGGAGGGTTTCCTACAATGAGCAGTTCTTC.

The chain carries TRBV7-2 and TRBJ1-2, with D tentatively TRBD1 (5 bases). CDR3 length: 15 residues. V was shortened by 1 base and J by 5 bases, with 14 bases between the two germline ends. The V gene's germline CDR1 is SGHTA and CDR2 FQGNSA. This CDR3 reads CASSLDRQSRYGYTF. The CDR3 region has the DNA TGTGCCAGCAGCTTAGACCGACAGTCGAGGTATGGCTACACCTTC.

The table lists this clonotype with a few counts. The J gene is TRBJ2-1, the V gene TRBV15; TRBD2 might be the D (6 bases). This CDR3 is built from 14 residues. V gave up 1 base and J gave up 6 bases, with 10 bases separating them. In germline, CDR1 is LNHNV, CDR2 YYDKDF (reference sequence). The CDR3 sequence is CATSRGGSGNEQFF. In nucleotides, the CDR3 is TGTGCCACCAGCAGAGGGGGTAGCGGCAATGAGCAGTTCTTC.

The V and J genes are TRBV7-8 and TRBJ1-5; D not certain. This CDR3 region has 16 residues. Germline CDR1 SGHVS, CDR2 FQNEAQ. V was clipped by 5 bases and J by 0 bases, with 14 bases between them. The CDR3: CASSPDGPHSNQPQHF. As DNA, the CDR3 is TGTGCCAGCAGCCCTGACGGTCCGCATAGCAATCAGCCCCAGCATTTT.

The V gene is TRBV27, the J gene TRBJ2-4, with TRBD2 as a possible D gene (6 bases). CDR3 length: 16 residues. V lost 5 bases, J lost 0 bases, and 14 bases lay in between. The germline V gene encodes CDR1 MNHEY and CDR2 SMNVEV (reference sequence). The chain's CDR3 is CASSPRIAVAKNIQYF. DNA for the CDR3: TGTGCCAGCAGTCCTCGAATAGCGGTAGCCAAAAACATTCAGTACTTC.

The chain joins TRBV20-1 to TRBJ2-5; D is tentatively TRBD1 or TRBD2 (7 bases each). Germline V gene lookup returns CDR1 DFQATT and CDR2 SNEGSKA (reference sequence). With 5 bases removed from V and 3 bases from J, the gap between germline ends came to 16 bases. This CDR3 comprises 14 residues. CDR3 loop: CSAPPPGGEETQYF. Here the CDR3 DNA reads TGCAGTGCTCCTCCCCCAGGGGGGGAAGAGACCCAGTACTTC.

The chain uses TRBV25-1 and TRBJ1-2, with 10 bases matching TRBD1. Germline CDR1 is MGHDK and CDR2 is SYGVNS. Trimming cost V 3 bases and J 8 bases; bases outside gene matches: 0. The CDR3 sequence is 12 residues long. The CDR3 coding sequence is TGTGCCAGCAGTGAGACAGGGGGCGGCTACACCTTC. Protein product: CASSETGGGYTF.

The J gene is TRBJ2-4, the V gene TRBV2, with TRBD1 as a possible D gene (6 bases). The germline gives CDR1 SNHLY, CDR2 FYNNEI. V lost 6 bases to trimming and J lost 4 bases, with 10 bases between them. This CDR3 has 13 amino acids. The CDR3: CASSSQGKNIQYF. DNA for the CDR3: TGTGCCAGCAGCAGTCAGGGGAAAAACATTCAGTACTTC.

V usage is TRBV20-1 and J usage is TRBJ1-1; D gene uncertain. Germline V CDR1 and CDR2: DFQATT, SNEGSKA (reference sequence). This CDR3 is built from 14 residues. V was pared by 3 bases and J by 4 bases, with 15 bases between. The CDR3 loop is CSASNPAPTTEAFF. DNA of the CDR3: TGCAGTGCTAGCAACCCAGCTCCCACCACTGAAGCTTTCTTT.

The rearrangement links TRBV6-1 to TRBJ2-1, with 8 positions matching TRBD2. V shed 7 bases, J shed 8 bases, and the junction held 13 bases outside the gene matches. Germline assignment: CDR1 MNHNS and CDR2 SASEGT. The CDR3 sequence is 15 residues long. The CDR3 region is CASTPDSGSLDEQFF. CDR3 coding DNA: TGTGCCAGCACCCCTGACAGCGGGAGTTTAGATGAGCAGTTCTTC.

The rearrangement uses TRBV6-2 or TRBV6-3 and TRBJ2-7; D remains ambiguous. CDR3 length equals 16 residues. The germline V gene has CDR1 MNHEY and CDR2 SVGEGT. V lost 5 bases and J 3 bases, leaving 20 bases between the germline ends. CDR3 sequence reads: CASSQYLMVWSYEQYF. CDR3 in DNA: TGTGCCAGCAGTCAATACTTGATGGTCTGGAGCTACGAGCAGTACTTC.

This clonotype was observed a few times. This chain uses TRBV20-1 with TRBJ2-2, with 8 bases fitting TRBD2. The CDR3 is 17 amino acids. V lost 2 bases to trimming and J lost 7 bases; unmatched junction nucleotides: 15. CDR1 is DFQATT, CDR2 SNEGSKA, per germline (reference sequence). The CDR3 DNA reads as TGCAGTGCTAGACTCCCCTTTGGCGGACTAGCTTACGGGGAGCTGTTTTTT. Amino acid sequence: CSARLPFGGLAYGELFF.

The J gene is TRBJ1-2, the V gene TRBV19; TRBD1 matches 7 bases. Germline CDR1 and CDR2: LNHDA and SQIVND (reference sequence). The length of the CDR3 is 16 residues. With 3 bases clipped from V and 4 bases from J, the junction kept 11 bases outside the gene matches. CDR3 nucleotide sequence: TGTGCCAGTAGTATGGCCGCGGCGACAGGGACCTATGGCTACACCTTC. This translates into CASSMAAATGTYGYTF.